The 25 T cell receptor beta chains listed next were all sequenced from one sample in a study of OX40 agonist ivuxolimab in advanced cancers. The method was the immunoSEQ multiplex PCR assay. As stored in TCRdb, this immuneACCESS dataset retains in-frame rearrangements with V and J assigned. A fraction of the clones does not appear; measured against another copy, unresolved V genes explain less than half of the discrepancy, and the remainder lacks a known reason. This sample holds about 45,000 clones; over 65% were observed only once. The ten largest clones capture over 12% of the sample. Sequences were derived from CD4+ or CD8+ T cells sorted from blood, sampled in a trial of the OX40 agonist ivuxolimab. The receptor source for this set is an adult with an advanced solid tumor such as melanoma, head and neck, liver or kidney cancer.

This sequence joins TRBV4-3 and TRBJ2-6; 8 bases are a match to TRBD1. This CDR3 region has 17 residues. The germline CDR1 and CDR2 sequences are LGHNA and YSLEER. The V segment lost 5 bases and the J segment 4 bases; nucleotides outside the gene matches: 10. The CDR3 loop reads CASSAYQGASGANVLTF. CDR3 in DNA: TGCGCCAGCAGCGCGTACCAGGGGGCATCAGGGGCCAACGTCCTGACTTTC.

The CDR3 here is CASSLREGDGYTF. CDR3 bases: TGTGCCAGCAGTCTCAGGGAGGGAGATGGCTACACCTTC. The V and J genes are TRBV7-2 and TRBJ1-2; tentative D call: TRBD1 (5 bases). Germline CDR1 SGHTA, CDR2 FQGNSA. The CDR3 is made up of 13 amino acids. The V gene lost 6 bases and the J gene lost 6 bases, with 14 bases spanning the gap.

The gene calls are TRBV28 and TRBJ1-2; TRBD1 matches 11 bases. The ends lost 7 bases at V and 3 bases at J; junction bases unmatched: 10. Germline V gene lookup returns CDR1 MDHEN and CDR2 SYDVKM. CDR3 length: 16 amino acids. CDR3 protein: CASTLVRTGGDYGYTF. The CDR3 nucleotides read TGTGCCAGCACCCTCGTTAGGACAGGGGGCGACTATGGCTACACCTTC.

The rearrangement links TRBV7-9 to TRBJ2-7, with 9 bases that match TRBD1. Trimming at V came to 5 bases and at J to 4 bases, leaving 12 bases not matched to a gene. This CDR3 has 16 amino acids. Per the germline V gene, CDR1 is SEHNR and CDR2 is FQNEAQ (reference sequence). The CDR3 region is CASSATTGGLRYEQYF. In DNA, the CDR3 is TGTGCCAGCAGCGCCACTACAGGGGGCTTAAGGTACGAGCAGTACTTC.

This chain joins TRBV7-9 and TRBJ2-2; tentatively, D is TRBD2 (6 bases). Trimming removed 1 base from V and 3 bases from J, with 18 bases in between. Germline V gene lookup returns CDR1 SEHNR and CDR2 FQNEAQ (reference sequence). This CDR3 has 18 residues. In DNA, the CDR3 is TGTGCCAGCAGCTTAGATCCCTCGAGCGGGTATCACACCGGGGAGCTGTTTTTT. Its translation: CASSLDPSSGYHTGELFF.

J is TRBJ1-2 and V is TRBV13, with D possibly being TRBD1 (5 bases). This CDR3 is built from 16 residues. CDR1 PRHDT and CDR2 FYEKMQ come from the germline V gene (reference sequence). With 0 bases removed from V and 4 bases from J, the gap between germline ends came to 15 bases. CDR3: CASSLGMKGMGYGYTF. CDR3 sequence (DNA): TGTGCCAGCAGCTTAGGAATGAAGGGGATGGGCTATGGCTACACCTTC.

This clone was seen a few times. The chain employs TRBV6-6 and TRBJ2-7; possible D gene TRBD1, 6 bases. Germline values: CDR1 MNHNY, CDR2 SVGAGI (reference sequence). Trimming left V 6 bases short and J 7 bases short, with 16 bases between. The CDR3 loop spans 13 amino acids. CDR3 sequence reads: CASSREKDSEQYF. In DNA form, the CDR3 reads TGTGCCAGCAGCCGAGAAAAGGACAGTGAGCAGTACTTC.

V gene TRBV19 combines with J gene TRBJ1-1; D ambiguous. The CDR3 runs 14 residues. Germline V CDR1 and CDR2: LNHDA, SQIVND (reference sequence). V lost 10 bases, J lost 1 base, and 16 bases lay in between. The CDR3 DNA reads as TGTGCCATTACTGTTGGGAACTCGAACACTGAAGCTTTCTTT. Its translation is CAITVGNSNTEAFF.

The chain employs TRBV27 and TRBJ2-1; D is undetermined. With 0 bases removed from V and 5 bases from J, the gap between germline ends came to 5 bases. The CDR3 has 13 amino acids. Germline CDR1 and CDR2: MNHEY and SMNVEV (reference sequence). Here the CDR3 DNA reads TGTGCCAGCAGTTTATCGACCAACAATGAGCAGTTCTTC. Translated, it gives CASSLSTNNEQFF.

This chain uses TRBV7-9 with TRBJ1-1; D call uncertain. Germline V gene lookup returns CDR1 SEHNR and CDR2 FQNEAQ (reference sequence). With 6 bases removed from V and 6 bases from J, the gap between germline ends came to 8 bases. There are 11 residues in the CDR3. CDR3 bases: TGTGCCAGCAGGTTACAGCCTGAAGCTTTCTTT. Translating gives CASRLQPEAFF.

V is TRBV6-1 and J is TRBJ2-4, with D tentatively TRBD1 (5 bases). V was pared by 4 bases and J by 6 bases, with 19 bases between. CDR1 is MNHNS, CDR2 SASEGT, per germline. This CDR3 has 16 amino acids. CDR3 DNA: TGTGCCAGCAGTGGGCCAGGTGGGGCGCTTGGAAACATTCAGTACTTC. This gives the protein CASSGPGGALGNIQYF.

This clone was picked up a small number of times. This rearrangement joins TRBV11-3 to TRBJ2-1; 7 nucleotides agree with TRBD2. The CDR3 runs 15 residues. J was trimmed by 5 bases and V by 0 bases; bases with no gene match: 4. CDR1 and CDR2 from the germline V gene are SGHNT and YENEEA. The CDR3 region has the DNA TGTGCCAGCAGCTTAGATCCCGGGGGGAACAATGAGCAGTTCTTC. Translating gives CASSLDPGGNNEQFF.

The chain couples TRBV10-2 to TRBJ2-2; no firm D call. Germline V gene data show CDR1 as WSHSY and CDR2 as SAAADI. Trimming removed 6 bases from V and 6 bases from J, with 11 bases in between. The CDR3 sequence is 13 residues long. CDR3 nucleotide sequence: TGCGCCAGCAGGCTAGGCGAGGCCGGGGAGCTGTTTTTT. Translating gives CASRLGEAGELFF.

This clone occurred once. Other DNA sequences in this sample translate to the same CDR3. The chain's CDR3 is CASSLGGGYEQYF. The DNA of the CDR3 is TGTGCCAGCAGCTTAGGAGGTGGTTACGAGCAGTACTTC. The J gene is TRBJ2-7, the V gene TRBV7-9; no clear D. The length of the CDR3 is 13 residues. CDR1 and CDR2 from the germline V gene are SEHNR and FQNEAQ (reference sequence). Trimming removed 1 base from V and 4 bases from J, with 8 bases in between.

A single count supports this clone. V is TRBV5-1 and J is TRBJ2-7; a weak D match, TRBD2 (6 bases). V was trimmed by 3 bases and J by 5 bases, leaving 12 bases between them. From germline, CDR1 is SGHRS and CDR2 YFSETQ. The CDR3 has 13 residues. The CDR3 is CASSWDWANEQYF. CDR3 DNA: TGCGCCAGCAGCTGGGACTGGGCCAACGAGCAGTACTTC.

The rearrangement joins TRBV7-6 to TRBJ2-7; tentatively, D is TRBD1 (5 bases). Per the germline V gene, CDR1 is SGHVS and CDR2 is FNYEAQ. V was cut by 5 bases and J by 1 base, with 9 bases left in between. The CDR3 has 13 residues. In DNA, the CDR3 is TGTGCCAGCAGCCATCAGGGATCCTACGAGCAGTACTTC. Amino acids: CASSHQGSYEQYF.

CDR3 sequence (DNA): TGTGCCACGACTGAGGGGGGCACCTACAATGAGCAGTTCTTC. Residues: CATTEGGTYNEQFF. This rearrangement joins TRBV7-9 to TRBJ2-1, with D possibly called TRBD1 or TRBD2 (6 bases each). The V end was cut by 10 bases, the J end by 2 bases, with 15 bases between. The CDR3 is 14 amino acids. CDR1 and CDR2 (germline): SEHNR, FQNEAQ (reference sequence).

This clone was detected only once. The rearrangement links TRBV28 to TRBJ2-1; no definite D call. Germline lookup yields CDR1 MDHEN and CDR2 SYDVKM. The V and J ends lost 1 base and 1 base respectively, with 11 bases between them. The CDR3 is 16 amino acids. CDR3 coding DNA: TGTGCCAGCAGTTTATTAAGGTTATCTTCCTACAATGAGCAGTTCTTC. It specifies CASSLLRLSSYNEQFF.

The rearrangement joins TRBV27 to TRBJ1-6; the D gene is possibly TRBD1 (5 bases). Germline-derived CDR1 and CDR2 are MNHEY and SMNVEV (reference sequence). CDR3 length equals 17 residues. V gave up 3 bases and J gave up 14 bases, with 26 bases separating them. The CDR3 DNA sequence: TGTGCCAGCAGTTTCACACATCTCGACAGTAAGGATCGGACCCTCCACTTT. It yields the protein CASSFTHLDSKDRTLHF.

This chain uses TRBV5-8 with TRBJ2-1; the D is unclear. The CDR3 loop spans 18 amino acids. The germline gives CDR1 SGHTS, CDR2 YDEGEE. Trimming removed 0 bases at V and 0 bases at J, with 16 bases between. CDR3 sequence: CASSLVPPVSSSYNEQFF. DNA of the CDR3: TGTGCCAGCAGCTTGGTACCTCCGGTCTCGAGCTCCTACAATGAGCAGTTCTTC.

The chain uses TRBV28 and TRBJ2-2; no definite D call. V dropped 4 bases and J dropped 8 bases, with 14 bases sitting between them. Germline V gene data show CDR1 as MDHEN and CDR2 as SYDVKM. This CDR3 has 14 amino acids. CDR3 in DNA: TGTGCCAGCAGTTCCCCCTATTTAAGGGGGGAGCTGTTTTTT. It specifies CASSSPYLRGELFF.

This chain uses TRBV28 with TRBJ1-2; D possibly corresponds to TRBD1 (6 bases). The CDR3 is 14 residues long. The germline V and J ends were trimmed by 6 bases and 0 bases, with 11 bases remaining between them. Germline CDR1 and CDR2: MDHEN and SYDVKM. The CDR3 coding sequence is TGTGCCAGCAGGCTGGACAGTGCTAACTATGGCTACACCTTC. It codes for CASRLDSANYGYTF.

The chain carries TRBV5-1 and TRBJ1-1, with D perhaps TRBD1 (6 bases). The CDR3 runs to 11 residues. V was trimmed by 7 bases and J by 3 bases, leaving 7 bases between them. Germline CDR1 and CDR2: SGHRS and YFSETQ. The CDR3 region is CASAGDTEAFF. The CDR3 bases are TGCGCCAGCGCAGGGGACACTGAAGCTTTCTTT.

The chain uses TRBV5-4 and TRBJ2-7; TRBD1 is a possible D gene (5 bases). V was shortened by 1 base and J by 2 bases, with 10 bases between the two germline ends. The CDR3 runs to 14 residues. Germline CDR1 and CDR2: SGHNT and YYREEE (reference sequence). CDR3 loop: CASSLRGRAYEQYF. CDR3 nucleotides: TGTGCCAGCAGCTTGAGAGGCAGGGCCTACGAGCAGTACTTC.

The chain is built from TRBV27 and TRBJ1-2, with 10 bases fitting TRBD1. Germline-derived CDR1 and CDR2 are MNHEY and SMNVEV (reference sequence). V was clipped by 5 bases and J by 8 bases; unmatched bases: 8. The CDR3 is made up of 14 amino acids. The CDR3 coding sequence is TGTGCCAGCAGTAACTCCGGGACAGGGGACGGCTACACCTTC. Protein sequence: CASSNSGTGDGYTF.